What follows describes a single T cell receptor beta chain. J was trimmed by 5 bases and V by 7 bases; bases with no gene match: 13. The V gene's germline CDR1 is SGHNT and CDR2 YYREEE (reference sequence). This CDR3 has 17 amino acids. This entry comes from a study of blood T cell repertoires in COVID-19. The overall study: T cells, B-cell-depleted T cells, or PBMCs provided the cDNA or gDNA that served as material.

As processed by the authors: Using reference gene primer amplification, nucleated cell counts were estimated. Repertoires were generated with immunoSEQ multiplex PCR, while TCRdb's copy carries only in-frame clones and drops some. That table gives V, J and clone size, and the DNA gave D and trimming. The top ten clones hold about 42% of a sample with 30,000 or so clones, approximately 82% of them seen once. Material for sequencing was peripheral blood. The clonotype was recovered from a man older than 75 with active or convalescent COVID-19. V usage is TRBV5-4 and J usage is TRBJ2-5, with 14 bases identical to TRBD2. The chain's CDR3 is CASSSTAGLAGAETQYF. The CDR3 coding sequence is TGTGCCAGCTCCTCAACGGCGGGACTAGCGGGAGCGGAGACCCAGTACTTC.